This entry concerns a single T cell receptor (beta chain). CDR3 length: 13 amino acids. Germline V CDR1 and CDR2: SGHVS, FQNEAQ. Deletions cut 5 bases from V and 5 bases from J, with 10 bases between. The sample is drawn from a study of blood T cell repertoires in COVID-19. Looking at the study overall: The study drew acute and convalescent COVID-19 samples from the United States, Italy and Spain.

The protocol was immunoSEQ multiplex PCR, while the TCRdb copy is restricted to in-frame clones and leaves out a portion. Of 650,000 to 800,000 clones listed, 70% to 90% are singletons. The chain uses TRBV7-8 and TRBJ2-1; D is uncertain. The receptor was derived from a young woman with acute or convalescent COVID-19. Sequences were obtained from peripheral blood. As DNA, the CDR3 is TGTGCCAGCAGCCCCCACACCAACAATGAGCAGTTCTTC. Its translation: CASSPHTNNEQFF.